Detailed here is one TCR beta chain. The sample belongs to a study of T cell changes during pregnancy in multiple sclerosis. Method: immunoSEQ multiplex PCR; TCRdb's copy keeps in-frame clones and lacks some. The table includes about 60,000 clones, about nine tenths detected once. The sample here was peripheral blood, taken in the first trimester of pregnancy. The sequence was obtained from a female donor with multiple sclerosis, enrolled in a pregnancy study.

The CDR3 loop is CASSSPGGSDIQYF. As DNA, the CDR3 is TGCGCCAGCAGCAGCCCAGGGGGTTCCGACATTCAGTACTTC. The chain carries TRBV5-1 and TRBJ2-4, with 7 bases lining up with TRBD1. Germline trimming cut 4 bases from V and 8 bases from J; bases unmatched to any gene: 9. The CDR3 has 14 residues. CDR1 and CDR2 (germline): SGHRS, YFSETQ.